This T cell receptor beta chain was documented in a study of cytomegalovirus exposure and HLA in healthy donors. Study-level points and caveats: The classifier was said to identify cytomegalovirus status with high specificity and sensitivity. Highly shared variants forming one cluster were likely a sequencing artifact.

As regards this clone: The antigen remains unidentified.

PCR used 60 Vbeta primers and 13 Jbeta primers. Sequencing was performed with immunoSEQ multiplex PCR; in TCRdb, only in-frame clones are kept and a portion is missing. In the table there are hundreds of thousands of clones, 65% to 90% of which are singletons. The clonotype comes from a girl aged 5 to 17 in good health and CMV-seronegative. Input material: PBMCs.

The CDR3 spells CASGPGGSYEQYF. CDR3 coding DNA: TGTGCCAGCGGGCCAGGGGGCTCCTACGAGCAGTACTTC. J is TRBJ2-5 and V is TRBV6-5, with 7 bases matching TRBD1. Gene TRBJ2-7 matches the end of the DNA better, so the J call may be wrong. This CDR3 has 13 residues. The V gene's germline CDR1 is MNHEY and CDR2 SVGAGI.